This TCR beta chain was documented in a study of identical twins. This clonotype showed up many times. Its antigen is as yet unknown. This CDR3 contains 15 residues. V gave up 7 bases and J gave up 0 bases; unmatched junction bases: 6. General observations from the study: Invariant MAIT and iNKT cells could partly confound zero-insertion analyses. Models underpredicted monozygotic twin sharing of out-of-frame TCR alpha. While abundant cord blood beta clonotypes carried fewer insertions, memory repertoires showed no such pattern. An excess of low generation probability was shown by twin-shared out-of-frame alpha sequences.

TCRdb reprocessed the 5' RACE reads via MiXCR and lists one record per CDR3 protein. The sample has 250,000 to 300,000 distinct CDR3 sequences; around 8.8% are singletons. These data were also filed under a second study, of yellow fever vaccine responses in identical twins.

The sequence came from a woman in her late teens or twenties in good health. V gene TRBV12-3 or TRBV12-4 combines with J gene TRBJ1-3; 7 bases are shared with TRBD1. The specimen was CD8+ T cells sorted from blood. This chain's CDR3 is CASTGQDFSGNTIYF. CDR3 bases: TGTGCCAGCACCGGACAGGACTTCTCTGGAAACACCATATATTTT.